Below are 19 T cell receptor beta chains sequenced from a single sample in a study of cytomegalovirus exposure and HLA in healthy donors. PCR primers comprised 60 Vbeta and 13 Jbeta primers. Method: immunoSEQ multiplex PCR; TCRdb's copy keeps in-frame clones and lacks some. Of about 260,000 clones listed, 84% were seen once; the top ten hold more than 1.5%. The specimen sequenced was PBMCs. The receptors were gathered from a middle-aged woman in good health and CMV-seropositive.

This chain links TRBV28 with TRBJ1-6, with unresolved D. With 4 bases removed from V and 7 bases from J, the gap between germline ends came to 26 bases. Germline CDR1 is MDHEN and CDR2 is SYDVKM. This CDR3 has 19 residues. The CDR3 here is CASSSPGGVVNLDNSPLHF. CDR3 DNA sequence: TGTGCCAGCAGTTCCCCCGGCGGGGTGGTAAATCTAGACAATTCACCCCTCCACTTT.

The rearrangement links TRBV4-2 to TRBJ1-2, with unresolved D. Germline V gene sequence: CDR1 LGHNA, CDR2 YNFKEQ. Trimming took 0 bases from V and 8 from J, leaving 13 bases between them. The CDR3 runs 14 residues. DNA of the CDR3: TGTGCCAGCAGCCAAGATCTTGGAGGCTGGGGCTACACCTTC. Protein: CASSQDLGGWGYTF.

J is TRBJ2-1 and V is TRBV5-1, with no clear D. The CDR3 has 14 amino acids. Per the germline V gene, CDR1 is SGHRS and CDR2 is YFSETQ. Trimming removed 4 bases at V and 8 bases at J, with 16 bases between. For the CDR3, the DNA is TGCGCCAGCAGCACTGTTTTGGCCGCGGATGAGCAGTTCTTC. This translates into CASSTVLAADEQFF.

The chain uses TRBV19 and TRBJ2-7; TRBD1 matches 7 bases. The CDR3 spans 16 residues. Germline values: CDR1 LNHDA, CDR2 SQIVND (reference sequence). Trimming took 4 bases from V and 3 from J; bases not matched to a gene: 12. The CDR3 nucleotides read TGTGCCAGTAGTACCCAAACCGGGACAGAGGACTACGAGCAGTACTTC. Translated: CASSTQTGTEDYEQYF.

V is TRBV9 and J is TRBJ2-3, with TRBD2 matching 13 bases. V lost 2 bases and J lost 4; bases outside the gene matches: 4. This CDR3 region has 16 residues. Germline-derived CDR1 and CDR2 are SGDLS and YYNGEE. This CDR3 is CASSVTSGRLADTQYF. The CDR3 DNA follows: TGTGCCAGCAGCGTGACTAGCGGGAGGTTGGCAGATACGCAGTATTTT.

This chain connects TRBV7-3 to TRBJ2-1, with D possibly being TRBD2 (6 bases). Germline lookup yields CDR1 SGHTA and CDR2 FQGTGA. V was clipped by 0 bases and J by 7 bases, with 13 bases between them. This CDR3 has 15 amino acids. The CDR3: CASSLTLGLKNEQFF. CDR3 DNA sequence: TGTGCCAGCAGCTTAACCTTGGGACTCAAAAATGAGCAGTTCTTC.

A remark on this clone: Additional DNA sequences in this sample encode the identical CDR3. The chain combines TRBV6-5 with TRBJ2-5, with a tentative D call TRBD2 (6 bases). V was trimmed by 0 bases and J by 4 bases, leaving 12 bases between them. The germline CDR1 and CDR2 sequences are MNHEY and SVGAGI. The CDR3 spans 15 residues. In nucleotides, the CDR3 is TGTGCCAGCAGTTACTCTGGGCTGGGGGGAGAGACCCAGTACTTC. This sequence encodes CASSYSGLGGETQYF.

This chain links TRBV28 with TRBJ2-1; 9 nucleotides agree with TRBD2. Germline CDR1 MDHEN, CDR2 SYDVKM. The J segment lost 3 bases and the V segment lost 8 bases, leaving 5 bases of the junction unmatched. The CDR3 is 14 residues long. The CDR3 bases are TGTGCCAGCTTAGCGGGAGCGATCTACAATGAGCAGTTCTTC. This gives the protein CASLAGAIYNEQFF.

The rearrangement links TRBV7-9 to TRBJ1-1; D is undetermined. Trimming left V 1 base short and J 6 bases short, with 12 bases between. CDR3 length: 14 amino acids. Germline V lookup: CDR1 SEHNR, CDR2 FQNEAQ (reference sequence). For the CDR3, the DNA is TGTGCCAGCAGCTTAGGCGGGTCGGTGGCTGAAGCTTTCTTT. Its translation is CASSLGGSVAEAFF. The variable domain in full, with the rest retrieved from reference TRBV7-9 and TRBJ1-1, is DTGVSQNPRHKITKRGQNVTFRCDPISEHNRLYWYRQTLGQGPEFLTYFQNEAQLEKSRLLSDRFSAERPKGSFSTLEIQRTEQGDSAMYLCASSLGGSVAEAFFGQGTRLTVV.

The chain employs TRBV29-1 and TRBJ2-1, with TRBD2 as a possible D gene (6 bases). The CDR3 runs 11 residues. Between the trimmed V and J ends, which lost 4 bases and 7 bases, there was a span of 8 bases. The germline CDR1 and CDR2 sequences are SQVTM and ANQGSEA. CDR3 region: CSVVRGNEQFF. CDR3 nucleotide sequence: TGCAGCGTTGTTCGGGGGAATGAGCAGTTCTTC.

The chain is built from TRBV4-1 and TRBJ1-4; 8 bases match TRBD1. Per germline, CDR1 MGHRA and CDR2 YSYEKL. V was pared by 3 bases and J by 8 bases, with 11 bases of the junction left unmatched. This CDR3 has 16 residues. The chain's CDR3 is CASSQENQGADEKLFF. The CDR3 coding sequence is TGCGCCAGCAGCCAGGAGAACCAGGGGGCGGACGAAAAACTGTTTTTT.

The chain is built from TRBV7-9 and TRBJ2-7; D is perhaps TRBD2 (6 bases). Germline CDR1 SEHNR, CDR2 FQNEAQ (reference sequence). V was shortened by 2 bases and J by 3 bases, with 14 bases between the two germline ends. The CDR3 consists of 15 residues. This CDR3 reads CASSLIGGGHYEQYF. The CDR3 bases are TGTGCCAGCAGCTTAATCGGGGGAGGCCACTACGAGCAGTACTTC.

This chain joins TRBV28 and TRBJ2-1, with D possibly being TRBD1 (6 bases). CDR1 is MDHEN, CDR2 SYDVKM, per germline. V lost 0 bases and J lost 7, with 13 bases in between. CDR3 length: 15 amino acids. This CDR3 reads CASSLWGALGNEQFF. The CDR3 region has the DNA TGTGCCAGCAGTTTATGGGGGGCGCTGGGGAATGAGCAGTTCTTC.

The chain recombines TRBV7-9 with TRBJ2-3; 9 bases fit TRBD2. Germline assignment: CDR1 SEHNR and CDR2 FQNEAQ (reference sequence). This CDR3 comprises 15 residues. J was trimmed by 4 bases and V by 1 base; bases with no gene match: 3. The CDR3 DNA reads TGTGCCAGCAGCTTAGACCTAGCGGGATCAGATACGCAGTATTTT. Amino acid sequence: CASSLDLAGSDTQYF.

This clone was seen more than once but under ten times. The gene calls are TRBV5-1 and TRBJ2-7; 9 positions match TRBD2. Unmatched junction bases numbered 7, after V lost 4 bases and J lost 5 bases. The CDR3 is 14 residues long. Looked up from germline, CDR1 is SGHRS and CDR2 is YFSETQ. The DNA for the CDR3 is TGCGCCAGCAGCATTAGCGGGAGCGTTAACGAGCAGTACTTC. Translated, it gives CASSISGSVNEQYF.

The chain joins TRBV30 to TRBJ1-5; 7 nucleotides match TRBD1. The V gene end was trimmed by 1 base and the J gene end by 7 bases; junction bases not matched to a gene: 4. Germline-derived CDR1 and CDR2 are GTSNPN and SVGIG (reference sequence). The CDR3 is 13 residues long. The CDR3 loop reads CAWSGGGRQPQHF. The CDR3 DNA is TGTGCCTGGAGTGGAGGGGGCAGGCAGCCCCAGCATTTT.

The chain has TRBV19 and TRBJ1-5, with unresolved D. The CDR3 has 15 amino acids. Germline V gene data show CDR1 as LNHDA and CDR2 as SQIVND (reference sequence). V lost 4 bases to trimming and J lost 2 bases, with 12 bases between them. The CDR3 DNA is TGTGCCAGTAGTAAAATATCCCGAGGCAATCAGCCCCAGCATTTT. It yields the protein CASSKISRGNQPQHF.

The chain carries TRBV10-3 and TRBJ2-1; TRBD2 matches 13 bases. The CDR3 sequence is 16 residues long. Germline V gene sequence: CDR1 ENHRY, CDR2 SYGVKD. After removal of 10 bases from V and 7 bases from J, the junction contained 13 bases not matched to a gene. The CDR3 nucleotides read TGTGCCACCAGGACTAGCGGGAGCGGGGGGAGGAATGAGCAGTTCTTC. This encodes CATRTSGSGGRNEQFF.

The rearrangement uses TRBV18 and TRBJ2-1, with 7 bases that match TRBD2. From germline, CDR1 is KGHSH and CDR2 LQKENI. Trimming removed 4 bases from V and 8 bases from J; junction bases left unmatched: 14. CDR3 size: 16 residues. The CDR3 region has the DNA TGTGCCAGCTCACGGGAGACTGCGGGAGTAGGTGATGAGCAGTTCTTC. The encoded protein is CASSRETAGVGDEQFF.